The clone carrying this T cell receptor (beta chain) came up many times. Its antigen is not identified. No donor had other autoimmune disease, uncontrolled infection, pregnancy or lactation. The authors isolated PBMCs from 9.5 to 10 ml of fresh peripheral blood. Trimming shortened V by 0 bases and J by 2 bases, and 12 bases separated the two germline ends. The germline gives CDR1 SGHRS, CDR2 YFSETQ. This CDR3 spans 15 amino acids. This entry belongs to a study of Graves' ophthalmopathy and Graves' hyperthyroidism. Study-wide background: Upon initial diagnosis and before any treatment, peripheral blood was collected.

Study-level points and caveats: Blood repertoires reportedly contained most expanded thyroid clonotypes above 0.001 frequency.

Scientists amplified the TCR beta CDR3 regions from RNA transcripts. Amplification began with first-round RT-PCR using HTBI primers, then second-round multiplex PCR was performed. MiXCR, applied by TCRdb to the multiplex PCR reads, yields one record per CDR3 protein. The table records around 470,000 distinct CDR3 sequences, around 14% of them present only once. The chain links TRBV5-1 to TRBJ2-7, with unresolved D. The sample taken for sequencing was blood. This TCR was recovered from a woman aged 30 to 39 with Graves' ophthalmopathy. The CDR3 loop reads CASSLAPTFPYEQYF. The CDR3 DNA is TGCGCCAGCAGCTTGGCCCCGACCTTCCCCTACGAGCAGTACTTC.